This T cell receptor (beta chain) was recorded in a study of T cell responses to AZD1222 COVID-19 vaccine. Study as a whole: Recipients boosted at about 4 weeks or about 12 weeks are pooled.

This clone occurred once. No antigen is known for it. Germline V gene sequence: CDR1 KGHDR, CDR2 SFDVKD. The CDR3 covers 13 residues. V lost 6 bases, J lost 8 bases, and 15 bases lay in between. Here immunoSEQ multiplex PCR was the method, and the copy in TCRdb shows in-frame clones only, minus some. The sample has around 100,000 clones, about 90% seen once. General study points: A rise in Spike-specific TCR breadth and depth followed two AZD1222 doses. Baseline seropositives among AZD1222 recipients totaled only six or seven.

The TCR comes from an adult in good health. The chain links TRBV24-1 to TRBJ1-2; D might be TRBD1 (5 bases). The sequencing here drew on peripheral blood, taken on day 0 of AZD1222 vaccination. The CDR3 nucleotides are TGTGCCACCAGTCCCCGGGACCATGGGGGCTACACCTTC. Translating it yields CATSPRDHGGYTF.